A selection of T cell receptor beta chains follows, all from one sample in a study of cytomegalovirus exposure and HLA in healthy donors. Sequenced by immunoSEQ multiplex PCR; TCRdb stores in-frame clones only, minus some. Its table lists under 90,000 clones. The sample taken for sequencing was PBMCs. These receptors all come from a man aged 50 to 59 in good health and CMV-seropositive. Each CDR3 is given with its conserved first and last residue. The D gene is left open where the match is weak.

.	TRBJ1-5	TRBV6-1	CASSEMRGAGNQPQHF	TGTGCCAGCAGTGAAATGCGGGGGGCGGGCAATCAGCCCCAGCATTTT
.	TRBJ2-2	TRBV19	CASSTPNTGELFF	TGTGCCAGTAGTACTCCTAACACCGGGGAGCTGTTTTTT
.	TRBJ1-5	TRBV5-8	CASHPPRGATQPQHF	TGTGCCAGCCACCCCCCCCGGGGGGCAACCCAGCCCCAGCATTTT
TRBD1	TRBJ1-5	TRBV6-1	CASRVDREGNQPQHF	TGTGCCAGCAGGGTAGACAGGGAGGGCAATCAGCCCCAGCATTTT
.	TRBJ1-6	TRBV5-1	CASSLEWASSPLHF	TGCGCCAGCAGCTTGGAGTGGGCGAGTTCACCCCTCCACTTT
.	TRBJ1-2	TRBV5-4	CASSRGVPLRYGYTF	TGTGCCAGCAGCCGGGGAGTGCCACTGCGGTATGGCTACACCTTC
.	TRBJ2-1	TRBV10-3	CAITDSYNEQFF	TGTGCCATCACGGACAGCTACAATGAGCAGTTCTTC
TRBD1	TRBJ2-4	TRBV10-2	CASSESGQWSYF	TGCGCCAGCAGTGAGTCGGGACAGTGGTCGTACTTC
.	TRBJ1-1	TRBV10-3	CAISDGVTTEAFF	TGTGCCATCAGTGACGGGGTTACCACTGAAGCTTTCTTT
.	TRBJ2-7	TRBV19	CASSISHRRRIYEQYF	TGTGCCAGTAGTATCTCTCATAGGAGACGGATCTACGAGCAGTACTTC
.	TRBJ1-6	TRBV2	CASSRTDSPLHF	TGTGCCAGCAGCCGTACAGATTCACCCCTCCACTTT
TRBD1	TRBJ1-2	TRBV11-2	CASRRLWTGHNYGYTF	TGTGCCAGCAGGCGGCTATGGACAGGCCATAACTATGGCTACACCTTC
.	TRBJ1-4	TRBV10-3	CAISEGEGEKLFF	TGTGCCATCAGTGAGGGGGAGGGAGAAAAACTGTTTTTT
TRBD2	TRBJ2-3	TRBV5-6	CASSLAGREGTDTQYF	TGTGCCAGCAGCTTGGCCGGGCGGGAGGGCACAGATACGCAGTATTTT
.	TRBJ1-4	TRBV14	CASSQQGLANEKLFF	TGTGCCAGCAGCCAACAGGGTTTGGCTAATGAAAAACTGTTTTTT
TRBD1	TRBJ2-3	TRBV6-5	CASSYGDRGADTQYF	TGTGCCAGCAGTTACGGGGACAGGGGTGCAGATACGCAGTATTTT
TRBD1	TRBJ1-3	TRBV19	CASSTRTGLVGNTIYF	TGTGCCAGTAGTACAAGGACAGGGCTCGTTGGAAACACCATATATTTT
.	TRBJ2-7	TRBV9	CASSVDIGRGYEQYF	TGTGCCAGCAGCGTAGATATCGGTCGGGGTTACGAGCAGTACTTC
.	TRBJ1-2	TRBV7-9	CASSHGTGSKDYGYTF	TGTGCCAGCAGCCACGGAACAGGCTCTAAGGACTATGGCTACACCTTC
TRBD1	TRBJ1-1	TRBV19	CASSIQGAEAFF	TGTGCCAGTTCTATCCAGGGGGCTGAAGCTTTCTTT
.	TRBJ2-1	TRBV6-5	CASSTEAESEQFF	TGTGCCAGCAGTACCGAGGCTGAGAGTGAGCAGTTCTTC
TRBD2	TRBJ2-3	TRBV30	CAWNGGSGLSDTQYF	TGTGCCTGGAACGGGGGTAGCGGGTTGTCAGATACGCAGTATTTT
.	TRBJ1-2	TRBV7-2	CASSLEGGGYTF	TGTGCCAGCAGCTTAGAGGGGGGGGGCTACACCTTC
TRBD1	TRBJ2-3	TRBV5-1	CASSIGQVEDTQYF	TGCGCCAGCAGCATCGGACAGGTCGAGGATACGCAGTATTTT
.	TRBJ1-2	TRBV29-1	CSVEENRGGTYGYTF	TGCAGCGTTGAAGAGAATCGGGGAGGAACCTATGGCTACACCTTC
TRBD2	TRBJ2-5	TRBV9	CASSAGGGRAETQYF	TGTGCCAGCAGCGCCGGGGGCGGGAGGGCGGAGACCCAGTACTTC
TRBD1	TRBJ2-2	TRBV5-1	CASSLWDRGGELFF	TGCGCCAGCAGCCTCTGGGACAGGGGCGGGGAGCTGTTTTTT
.	TRBJ1-1	TRBV27	CASSSRVNTEAFF	TGTGCCAGCAGTTCCAGGGTGAACACTGAAGCTTTCTTT
.	TRBJ1-1	TRBV5-1	CASSLGVTTEAFF	TGCGCCAGCAGCTTAGGGGTTACCACTGAAGCTTTCTTT
TRBD2	TRBJ2-3	TRBV19	CARRKLEGLAVSTDTQYF	TGTGCCCGCAGGAAGTTGGAGGGTCTAGCGGTTAGCACAGATACGCAGTATTTT